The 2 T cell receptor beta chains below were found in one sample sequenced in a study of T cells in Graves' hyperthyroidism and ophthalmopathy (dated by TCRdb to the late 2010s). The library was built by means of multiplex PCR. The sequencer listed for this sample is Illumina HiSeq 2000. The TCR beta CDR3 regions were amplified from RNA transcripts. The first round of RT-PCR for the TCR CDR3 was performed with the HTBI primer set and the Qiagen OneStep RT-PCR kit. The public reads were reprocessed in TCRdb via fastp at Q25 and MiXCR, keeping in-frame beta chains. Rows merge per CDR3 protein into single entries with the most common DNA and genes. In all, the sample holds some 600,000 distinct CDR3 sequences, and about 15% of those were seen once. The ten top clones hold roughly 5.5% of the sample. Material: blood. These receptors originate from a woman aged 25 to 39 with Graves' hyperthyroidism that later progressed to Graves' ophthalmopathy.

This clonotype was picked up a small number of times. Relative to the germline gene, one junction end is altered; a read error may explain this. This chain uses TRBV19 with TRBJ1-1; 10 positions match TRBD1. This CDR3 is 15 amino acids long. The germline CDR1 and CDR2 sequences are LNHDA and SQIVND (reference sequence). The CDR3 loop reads CASSIDRGQNSEAFF. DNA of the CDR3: TGTGCCAGTAGTATCGACAGGGGGCAGAACTCTGAAGCTTTCTTT.

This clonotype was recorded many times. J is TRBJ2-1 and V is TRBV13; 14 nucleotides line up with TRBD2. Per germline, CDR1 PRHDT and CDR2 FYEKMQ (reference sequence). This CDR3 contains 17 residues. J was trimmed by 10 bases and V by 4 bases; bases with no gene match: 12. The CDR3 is CASSSTRLAGGPREQFF. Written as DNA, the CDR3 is TGTGCCAGCAGCTCTACGCGACTAGCGGGAGGGCCTAGAGAGCAGTTCTTC. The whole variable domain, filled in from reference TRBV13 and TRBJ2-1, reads AAGVIQSPRHLIKEKRETATLKCYPIPRHDTVYWYQQGPGQDPQFLISFYEKMQSDKGSIPDRFSAQQFSDYHSELNMSSLELGDSALYFCASSSTRLAGGPREQFFGPGTRLTVL.